What follows are 11 T cell receptor beta chains derived from one specimen sequenced in a study of chemoradiotherapy in HPV16-positive cancers. The protocol was immunoSEQ multiplex PCR, while the TCRdb copy is restricted to in-frame clones and leaves out a portion. Here the sample spans more than 35,000 clones, roughly three quarters being singletons. Material: blood, obtained from a patient who underwent chemoradiotherapy. These receptors originate from a human donor with HPV-associated anogenital cancer.

This rearrangement joins TRBV13 to TRBJ2-7; no definite D call. Trimming took 1 base from V and 2 from J, leaving 9 bases between them. The germline gives CDR1 PRHDT, CDR2 FYEKMQ (reference sequence). There are 14 residues in the CDR3. The CDR3 spells CASSLVTSPYEQYF. The CDR3 DNA reads TGTGCCAGCAGCTTAGTCACTTCCCCCTACGAGCAGTACTTC. Variable domain in full (rest from reference TRBV13 and TRBJ2-7): AAGVIQSPRHLIKEKRETATLKCYPIPRHDTVYWYQQGPGQDPQFLISFYEKMQSDKGSIPDRFSAQQFSDYHSELNMSSLELGDSALYFCASSLVTSPYEQYFGPGTRLTVT.

The chain is built from TRBV7-3 and TRBJ1-1; a possible D gene is TRBD1 (6 bases). Germline values: CDR1 SGHTA, CDR2 FQGTGA. V shed 2 bases and J shed 6 bases, with 16 bases lying between them. CDR3 length: 15 residues. Here the CDR3 DNA reads TGTGCCAGCAGCTTAGGGGGGCCCGGGATAGCTGAAGCTTTCTTT. Translated, it gives CASSLGGPGIAEAFF.

The chain employs TRBV10-2 and TRBJ2-7; possibly TRBD1 for D (6 bases). The CDR3 length is 11 residues. V shed 11 bases and J shed 6 bases, with 14 bases lying between them. The germline V gene has CDR1 WSHSY and CDR2 SAAADI. The CDR3 sequence is CASTGTSEQYF. The CDR3 nucleotides are TGCGCCTCCACAGGGACCTCCGAGCAGTACTTC.

The chain is built from TRBV4-2 and TRBJ1-2; D is ambiguous. The V gene lost 0 bases and the J gene lost 4 bases, with 3 bases spanning the gap. Germline CDR1 is LGHNA and CDR2 is YNFKEQ. The CDR3 has 12 amino acids. The CDR3 nucleotides read TGTGCCAGCAGCCAAGAGGGCTATGGCTACACCTTC. It specifies CASSQEGYGYTF.

V is TRBV7-2 and J is TRBJ2-1, with TRBD2 matching over 9 bases. The V gene's germline CDR1 is SGHTA and CDR2 FQGNSA. The CDR3 totals 16 residues. V dropped 5 bases and J dropped 0; count of bases not matched to a gene: 5. This CDR3 reads CASSQSGGSSYNEQFF. Here the CDR3 DNA reads TGTGCCAGCAGCCAGAGCGGGGGGAGCTCCTACAATGAGCAGTTCTTC.

The genes are TRBV27 and TRBJ2-5, with 10 bases fitting TRBD1. The germline gives CDR1 MNHEY, CDR2 SMNVEV (reference sequence). The CDR3 has 15 amino acids. The trim removed 6 bases at V and 1 base at J, leaving 5 bases unmatched. CDR3 sequence reads: CASSAGTGVQETQYF. CDR3 DNA sequence: TGTGCCAGCAGCGCCGGGACAGGGGTCCAAGAGACCCAGTACTTC.

V usage is TRBV5-1 and J usage is TRBJ2-3; TRBD2 matches 10 bases. Germline V gene sequence: CDR1 SGHRS, CDR2 YFSETQ. This CDR3 is 14 amino acids long. V lost 4 bases to trimming and J lost 5 bases; unmatched junction nucleotides: 4. The CDR3 coding sequence is TGCGCCAGCAGCCCTAGACTAGCGGGAGATACGCAGTATTTT. The encoded protein is CASSPRLAGDTQYF. The whole variable domain, remainder taken from reference TRBV5-1 and TRBJ2-3, is KAGVTQTPRYLIKTRGQQVTLSCSPISGHRSVSWYQQTPGQGLQFLFEYFSETQRNKGNFPGRFSGRQFSNSRSEMNVSTLELGDSALYLCASSPRLAGDTQYFGPGTRLTVL.

This sequence joins TRBV29-1 and TRBJ1-5; D is ambiguous. The CDR3 covers 13 residues. Deletions cut 1 base from V and 3 bases from J, with 7 bases between. CDR1 SQVTM and CDR2 ANQGSEA come from the germline V gene. CDR3 residues: CSVEVSPNQPQHF. Here the CDR3 DNA reads TGCAGCGTTGAAGTTAGCCCCAATCAGCCCCAGCATTTT.

The chain links TRBV5-4 to TRBJ1-2; tentatively, D is TRBD1 (5 bases). CDR3 length: 12 residues. The V end was cut by 3 bases, the J end by 8 bases, with 11 bases between. The germline gives CDR1 SGHNT, CDR2 YYREEE (reference sequence). The CDR3 DNA reads TGTGCCAGCAGCTCCGACAGTTACGGCTACACCTTC. Its protein is CASSSDSYGYTF.

J is TRBJ2-3 and V is TRBV7-3, with 8 bases matching TRBD2. The germline V gene has CDR1 SGHTA and CDR2 FQGTGA. V lost 4 bases, J lost 4 bases, and 16 bases stayed unmatched. The CDR3 spans 18 residues. CDR3 amino acids: CASSSTGGAVGRSDTQYF. The CDR3 region has the DNA TGTGCCAGCAGCTCAACGGGGGGGGCAGTGGGCAGGTCAGATACGCAGTATTTT.

This sequence joins TRBV7-2 and TRBJ1-3; D is unresolved. This CDR3 spans 14 amino acids. Germline CDR1 SGHTA, CDR2 FQGNSA. Trimming pared 5 bases from V and 0 bases from J, leaving 8 bases between. In DNA form, the CDR3 reads TGTGCCAGCAGCGCCCGGGTCTCTGGAAACACCATATATTTT. Amino acid sequence: CASSARVSGNTIYF.